What follows are 32 T cell receptor beta chains derived from one specimen sequenced in a study of T cell responses to AZD1222 COVID-19 vaccine. Generated by immunoSEQ multiplex PCR, the TCRdb table keeps only in-frame clones and is missing some. The sample records around 170,000 clones, about nine tenths being singletons. The sequences come from peripheral blood, collected on day 0 of AZD1222 vaccination. These receptor sequences come from an adult in good health.

The CDR3 is CASSLAGDDNSPLHF. In DNA, the CDR3 is TGTGCCAGCAGCTTAGCGGGAGATGATAATTCACCCCTCCACTTT. This sequence joins TRBV7-2 and TRBJ1-6; no clear D. Germline CDR1 and CDR2: SGHTA and FQGNSA. This CDR3 has 15 residues. Trimming stripped 0 bases from V and 5 bases from J, with 8 bases between.

V usage is TRBV2 and J usage is TRBJ1-2; tentative D call: TRBD1 (5 bases). Germline V gene sequence: CDR1 SNHLY, CDR2 FYNNEI. CDR3 size: 12 residues. Here the CDR3 reads CTNRDDNYGYTF. Written as DNA, the CDR3 is TGTACCAACCGGGACGATAACTATGGCTACACCTTC.

The chain is built from TRBV11-2 and TRBJ2-5; D is perhaps TRBD2 (6 bases). V shed 5 bases and J shed 9 bases, with 13 bases lying between them. CDR1 and CDR2 (germline): SGHAT, FQNNGV. The CDR3 spans 12 residues. The CDR3 loop reads CASSPHGEAQYF. The CDR3 DNA reads TGTGCCAGCAGCCCACACGGGGAGGCCCAGTACTTC.

A few counts support this clone. This chain links TRBV6-2 or TRBV6-3 with TRBJ2-1, with a weak D call TRBD2 (5 bases). The CDR3 length is 11 residues. Germline V gene lookup returns CDR1 MNHEY and CDR2 SVGEGT. The ends were cut back, 4 bases at V and 9 bases at J, with 7 bases in the middle. DNA of the CDR3: TGTGCCAGCAGTTGGGGAGTTGAGCAGTTCTTC. This gives the protein CASSWGVEQFF.

This clone has a single count. Other DNA sequences in the sample encode the same CDR3. V usage is TRBV5-1 and J usage is TRBJ2-3; D ambiguous. The germline V gene encodes CDR1 SGHRS and CDR2 YFSETQ. This CDR3 has 14 amino acids. Trimming pared 0 bases from V and 0 bases from J, leaving 5 bases between. The CDR3 DNA sequence: TGCGCCAGCAGCTTGGGTACTAGCACAGATACGCAGTATTTT. This encodes CASSLGTSTDTQYF. The entire variable domain, with the rest obtained from reference TRBV5-1 and TRBJ2-3, is as follows: KAGVTQTPRYLIKTRGQQVTLSCSPISGHRSVSWYQQTPGQGLQFLFEYFSETQRNKGNFPGRFSGRQFSNSRSEMNVSTLELGDSALYLCASSLGTSTDTQYFGPGTRLTVL.

In DNA form, the CDR3 reads TGTGCCAGTAGTATACGGGGCCTCCCTGAAGCTTTCTTT. Translated: CASSIRGLPEAFF. The J gene is TRBJ1-1, the V gene TRBV19; TRBD1 might be the D (5 bases). V lost 2 bases to trimming and J lost 6 bases, with 10 bases between them. From germline, CDR1 is LNHDA and CDR2 SQIVND (reference sequence). The CDR3 has 13 residues.

The rearrangement links TRBV7-2 to TRBJ2-7, with 8 bases fitting TRBD2. The ends lost 1 base at V and 6 bases at J; junction bases unmatched: 8. From germline, CDR1 is SGHTA and CDR2 FQGNSA. This CDR3 region has 15 residues. The CDR3 DNA follows: TGTGCCAGCAGCTTAGTTGGGACTAGAGGGGCCGAGCAGTACTTC. Amino acids: CASSLVGTRGAEQYF.

The rearrangement joins TRBV15 to TRBJ1-4, with 8 bases matching TRBD1. CDR1 is LNHNV, CDR2 YYDKDF, per germline (reference sequence). The length of the CDR3 is 16 residues. The ends lost 0 bases at V and 8 bases at J; junction bases unmatched: 8. The CDR3: CATSRDVQGAREKLFF. CDR3 coding DNA: TGTGCCACCAGCAGAGATGTGCAGGGGGCGCGGGAAAAACTGTTTTTT.

The rearrangement uses TRBV27 and TRBJ2-2; D remains ambiguous. Trimming left V 5 bases short and J 3 bases short, with 4 bases between. The CDR3 totals 12 residues. Germline V gene data show CDR1 as MNHEY and CDR2 as SMNVEV (reference sequence). The CDR3 DNA follows: TGTGCCAGCAGTCAATACACCGGGGAGCTGTTTTTT. It encodes CASSQYTGELFF.

This chain joins TRBV5-1 and TRBJ1-2, with D possibly being TRBD1 (6 bases). The germline V gene has CDR1 SGHRS and CDR2 YFSETQ. The ends were cut back, 4 bases at V and 3 bases at J, with 19 bases in the middle. This CDR3 spans 16 amino acids. CDR3 in amino acids: CASSPNSGDSYYGYTF. CDR3 in DNA: TGCGCCAGCAGCCCAAACTCAGGGGATAGCTACTATGGCTACACCTTC.

This clone was found a few times. This chain uses TRBV2 with TRBJ1-6, with no clear D. Germline CDR1 reads SNHLY; CDR2 reads FYNNEI. Trimming stripped 2 bases from V and 14 bases from J, with 10 bases between. The CDR3 is 12 residues long. This CDR3 is CASSEQVGTLHF. In DNA form, the CDR3 reads TGTGCCAGCAGTGAACAAGTCGGTACCCTCCACTTT.

The chain uses TRBV7-3 and TRBJ2-7, with D tentatively TRBD1 (6 bases). V was cut by 2 bases and J by 2 bases, with 13 bases left in between. The CDR3 runs to 15 residues. CDR1 and CDR2 from the germline V gene are SGHTA and FQGTGA. CDR3 protein: CASSLLQGKPYEQYF. As DNA, the CDR3 is TGTGCCAGCAGCTTACTCCAGGGGAAACCCTACGAGCAGTACTTC.

The genes are TRBV3-1 (or the pseudogene TRBV3-2) and TRBJ2-5; 12 bases are shared with TRBD2. The CDR3 spans 17 residues. V was pared by 3 bases and J by 5 bases, with 10 bases of the junction left unmatched. Germline V lookup: CDR1 LGHDT, CDR2 YNNKEL (reference sequence). This chain's CDR3 is CASSHQILAGGVETQYF. In DNA, the CDR3 is TGTGCCAGCAGCCACCAAATACTAGCGGGGGGAGTGGAGACCCAGTACTTC.

This chain links TRBV28 with TRBJ1-4; 8 bases line up with TRBD1. In germline, CDR1 is MDHEN, CDR2 SYDVKM. The trim removed 5 bases at V and 5 bases at J, leaving 7 bases unmatched. The CDR3 length is 15 residues. In nucleotides, the CDR3 is TGTGCCAGCAGTCCGACCGGGACAGGAAATGAAAAACTGTTTTTT. This translates into CASSPTGTGNEKLFF.

V is TRBV5-6 and J is TRBJ2-7, with D unresolved. V lost 0 bases and J 2 bases, leaving 9 bases between the germline ends. There are 14 residues in the CDR3. Germline assignment: CDR1 SGHDT and CDR2 YYEEEE. The CDR3 sequence is CASSLGNGAYEQYF. The CDR3 region has the DNA TGTGCCAGCAGCTTGGGAAATGGAGCCTACGAGCAGTACTTC.

V usage is TRBV5-6 and J usage is TRBJ1-2; 9 nucleotides align to TRBD1. The V and J ends lost 6 bases and 4 bases, in that order; junction bases with no gene match: 7. Per germline, CDR1 SGHDT and CDR2 YYEEEE. This CDR3 is 14 amino acids long. The CDR3 is CASTPRDRVYGYTF. In DNA form, the CDR3 reads TGTGCCAGCACCCCCCGGGACAGGGTCTATGGCTACACCTTC.

The chain has TRBV7-2 and TRBJ1-2, with a possible D match to TRBD1 (6 bases). V lost 3 bases and J 8 bases, leaving 13 bases between the germline ends. The CDR3 loop spans 13 amino acids. CDR1 SGHTA and CDR2 FQGNSA come from the germline V gene. The CDR3 bases are TGTGCCAGCAGCTTTGGAACAGGGAGCGGCTACACCTTC. Protein product: CASSFGTGSGYTF.

The rearrangement joins TRBV9 to TRBJ1-3; D possibly corresponds to TRBD1 (6 bases). CDR3 size: 15 residues. V lost 4 bases and J lost 0, with 11 bases in between. CDR1 and CDR2 from the germline V gene are SGDLS and YYNGEE. The CDR3 sequence is CASSPWTVSGNTIYF. CDR3 sequence (DNA): TGTGCCAGCAGCCCCTGGACAGTCTCTGGAAACACCATATATTTT.

V and J are TRBV10-3 and TRBJ1-6; no clear D. The V gene lost 2 bases and the J gene lost 7 bases, with 9 bases spanning the gap. The CDR3 covers 14 residues. Looked up from germline, CDR1 is ENHRY and CDR2 is SYGVKD. The CDR3 loop is CAISEGDSNSPLHF. The CDR3 DNA sequence: TGTGCCATCAGTGAGGGCGACTCCAATTCACCCCTCCACTTT.

V gene TRBV5-1 combines with J gene TRBJ1-5; 11 nucleotides match TRBD1. Germline lookup yields CDR1 SGHRS and CDR2 YFSETQ. Losses at the gene ends were 4 bases for V and 10 bases for J; bases not matched to a gene: 10. The CDR3 has 15 residues. The CDR3 nucleotides read TGCGCCAGCAGCGACGGGACAGGGGGTGAGGAACCCCAGCATTTT. This codes for CASSDGTGGEEPQHF.

V is TRBV6-5 and J is TRBJ1-3; 7 bases map to TRBD1. CDR3 length equals 14 residues. After removal of 4 bases from V and 5 bases from J, the junction contained 5 bases not matched to a gene. The V gene's germline CDR1 is MNHEY and CDR2 SVGAGI. The chain's CDR3 is CASSSPTGRNTIYF. CDR3 nucleotide sequence: TGTGCCAGCAGTTCCCCGACAGGGAGAAACACCATATATTTT.

The V call is TRBV18, the J call TRBJ1-3; the D is unclear. V shed 2 bases and J shed 4 bases, with 6 bases lying between them. This CDR3 is 13 amino acids long. Germline assignment: CDR1 KGHSH and CDR2 LQKENI. The chain's CDR3 is CASSPYIGNTIYF. CDR3 DNA: TGTGCCAGCTCACCATATATCGGAAACACCATATATTTT. Looking up the rest from reference TRBV18 and TRBJ1-3 gives the full variable domain: NAGVMQNPRHLVRRRGQEARLRCSPMKGHSHVYWYRQLPEEGLKFMVYLQKENIIDESGMPKERFSAEFPKEGPSILRIQQVVRGDSAAYFCASSPYIGNTIYFGEGSWLTVV.

V is TRBV7-9 and J is TRBJ2-3; D is unclear. Per the germline V gene, CDR1 is SEHNR and CDR2 is FQNEAQ (reference sequence). The CDR3 extends over 15 amino acids. Trimming took 6 bases from V and 1 from J, leaving 14 bases between them. The CDR3 loop reads CASRGQVWGTDTQYF. CDR3 nucleotide sequence: TGTGCCAGCAGGGGCCAGGTCTGGGGCACAGATACGCAGTATTTT.

Concerning this clone itself: The same CDR3 also results from other DNA sequences found in this sample. The J gene is TRBJ1-1, the V gene TRBV7-8; TRBD1 aligns across 7 bases. Germline CDR1 is SGHVS and CDR2 is FQNEAQ. The J segment lost 4 bases and the V segment lost 5 bases, leaving 1 base of the junction unmatched. This CDR3 is 12 amino acids long. CDR3 coding DNA: TGTGCCAGCAGCCCAGGGGGCACTGAAGCTTTCTTT. It specifies CASSPGGTEAFF.

V usage is TRBV9 and J usage is TRBJ1-2, with 7 bases that match TRBD1. CDR1 SGDLS and CDR2 YYNGEE come from the germline V gene. After removal of 4 bases from V and 4 bases from J, the junction contained 10 bases not matched to a gene. CDR3 length: 15 residues. The CDR3 DNA reads TGTGCCAGCAGCTTCCGGGACAGTAGGTTCTATGGCTACACCTTC. It encodes CASSFRDSRFYGYTF.

This clone has only one observation. This sequence joins TRBV9 and TRBJ2-3, with 10 bases that match TRBD2. The J segment lost 6 bases and the V segment lost 4 bases, leaving 11 bases of the junction unmatched. This CDR3 comprises 16 residues. Germline CDR1 reads SGDLS; CDR2 reads YYNGEE. This chain's CDR3 is CASSPSSGGAFDTQYF. CDR3 nucleotides: TGTGCCAGCAGCCCATCAAGCGGGGGGGCCTTTGATACGCAGTATTTT.

The chain uses TRBV24-1 and TRBJ2-7, with 8 nucleotides matching TRBD1. This CDR3 comprises 16 residues. V gave up 3 bases and J gave up 5 bases; unmatched junction bases: 11. Per germline, CDR1 KGHDR and CDR2 SFDVKD. CDR3 sequence reads: CATSDERRTGRDEQYF. The CDR3 region has the DNA TGTGCCACCAGTGATGAACGACGGACAGGGAGAGACGAGCAGTACTTC.

The CDR3 DNA reads as TGCAGCGTTGAAGTGGGCAGCTCTAGCACAGATACGCAGTATTTT. It is translated as CSVEVGSSSTDTQYF. The V gene is TRBV29-1, the J gene TRBJ2-3; D gene ambiguous. This CDR3 contains 15 residues. V dropped 1 base and J dropped 0 bases, with 11 bases sitting between them. CDR1 is SQVTM and CDR2 is ANQGSEA in the germline V gene.

The chain links TRBV25-1 to TRBJ1-6, with TRBD1 identical over 9 bases. The CDR3 loop spans 14 amino acids. V lost 7 bases and J lost 9; bases outside the gene matches: 7. The germline CDR1 and CDR2 sequences are MGHDK and SYGVNS. CDR3 in amino acids: CASTAGTGFSPLHF. CDR3 in DNA: TGTGCCAGCACAGCCGGGACAGGGTTTTCACCCCTCCACTTT. The variable domain in full, with the rest retrieved from reference TRBV25-1 and TRBJ1-6, is EADIYQTPRYLVIGTGKKITLECSQTMGHDKMYWYQQDPGMELHLIHYSYGVNSTEKGDLSSESTVSRIRTEHFPLTLESARPSHTSQYLCASTAGTGFSPLHFGNGTRLTVT.

Concerning this clone: The limits of the CDR3 on the DNA are not certain, so only TCRdb's listed CDR3 is given. The rearrangement uses TRBV21-1 and TRBJ2-7; TRBD1, as called in the table, went unchecked against the DNA. TRBV21-1 is classified as a pseudogene. The CDR3 spans 15 residues, counting both ends. CDR3 residues: CASSKVAGGSYEQYF.

The chain joins TRBV19 to TRBJ1-5; no definite D call. CDR3 length: 14 residues. CDR1 is LNHDA, CDR2 SQIVND, per germline (reference sequence). V lost 7 bases and J 1 base, leaving 11 bases between the germline ends. CDR3 amino acids: CASTFTASNQPQHF. In nucleotides, the CDR3 is TGTGCCAGTACCTTTACAGCGAGCAATCAGCCCCAGCATTTT.

The chain employs TRBV5-1 and TRBJ2-3, with a weak D call TRBD2 (6 bases). The CDR3 has 15 amino acids. Per germline, CDR1 SGHRS and CDR2 YFSETQ. V lost 1 base to trimming and J lost 4 bases, with 13 bases between them. The CDR3 DNA reads TGCGCCAGCAGCTTGATGACTAGACCTTCAGATACGCAGTATTTT. Its translation is CASSLMTRPSDTQYF.